This T cell receptor beta chain comes out of a study of blood T cell repertoires in COVID-19. Seattle-derived patients entered the study during active infection and were followed longitudinally. Original data processing: Estimation of nucleated cell counts was performed using reference gene primer amplification. Data came from immunoSEQ multiplex PCR; TCRdb stores just in-frame clones and leaves some out. For V, J and clone size, that table is used; D and trimming come from the DNA. Of fewer than 450,000 clones listed, roughly 86% were seen once; the top ten hold 7.3%. V lost 5 bases and J lost 0, with 13 bases in between. The CDR3 has 15 amino acids. Germline-derived CDR1 and CDR2 are MNHEY and SMNVEV (reference sequence).

Sequenced input: peripheral blood. This rearrangement joins TRBV27 to TRBJ1-2, with TRBD1 as a possible D gene (5 bases). The sequence derives from a woman between 65 and 79 years old with COVID-19, enrolled during active disease. CDR3 nucleotide sequence: TGTGCCAGCAGTCCAGGACACCCAGCTAACTATGGCTACACCTTC. Residues: CASSPGHPANYGYTF.